This T cell receptor beta chain originates from a study of human T cells and chemical hapten exposure. Study-level information: The patch tests put 0.01% DPC on the skin of the upper back and were read 6 days later.

The sample holds many counts of this clonotype. Trimming stripped 5 bases from V and 5 bases from J, with 11 bases between. Germline V lookup: CDR1 WNHNN, CDR2 SYGVQD (reference sequence). The CDR3 is 13 amino acids. TCRdb re-called the RACE reads through MiXCR, storing one row per CDR3 protein. The sample shows under 200,000 distinct CDR3 sequences, roughly 15% of them seen only once. Time point in this sample: patch test 1, 2 weeks after DPC sensitization. Documented treatment: therapeutic diphenylcyclopropenone sensitization with weekly scalp DPC. This rearrangement joins TRBV10-1 to TRBJ2-3; D may be TRBD2 (5 bases). The TCR sequence derives from a woman in her thirties with alopecia areata. Some clones in this sample may be carry-over from other donors' samples. Sequencing was performed on whole blood, taken in connection with sensitization to the hapten diphenylcyclopropenone (DPC). The CDR3 DNA reads as TGCGCCAGCAGTTCGCGGACTGGAGATACGCAGTATTTT. It codes for CASSSRTGDTQYF.